The 18 T cell receptor beta chains listed next were all sequenced from one sample in a study of cytomegalovirus exposure and HLA in healthy donors. PCR was performed using 60 Vbeta and 13 Jbeta primers. The protocol was immunoSEQ multiplex PCR, while the TCRdb copy is restricted to in-frame clones and leaves out a portion. Altogether 120,000 or so clones are present, about 74% being singletons, with the ten largest covering 5.5% to 7.5%. The sample taken for sequencing was PBMCs. The receptors here all came from a woman in her fifties or sixties in good health and CMV-seropositive.

The V gene is TRBV27, the J gene TRBJ1-2, with 8 bases aligning to TRBD1. This CDR3 has 14 amino acids. The trim removed 6 bases at V and 6 bases at J, leaving 9 bases unmatched. Germline assignment: CDR1 MNHEY and CDR2 SMNVEV (reference sequence). The CDR3 DNA is TGTGCCAGCAGCCTCCTGGGACAGGATCATGGCTACACCTTC. It specifies CASSLLGQDHGYTF.

The count of this clone is one. This chain joins TRBV4-2 and TRBJ1-5; D is undetermined. The CDR3 consists of 13 residues. Germline lookup yields CDR1 LGHNA and CDR2 YNFKEQ. V lost 4 bases and J lost 2, with 6 bases in between. The CDR3 DNA sequence: TGTGCCAGCAGCCGAAGCGGCAATCAGCCCCAGCATTTT. It codes for CASSRSGNQPQHF.

This rearrangement joins TRBV14 to TRBJ1-1, with 10 nucleotides matching TRBD1. The CDR3 has 17 residues. V trimming: 1 base; J trimming: 1 base; junction bases outside the gene matches: 6. Germline CDR1 and CDR2: SGHDN and FVKESK. Here the CDR3 reads CASSQGGTGVKNTEAFF. As DNA, the CDR3 is TGTGCCAGCAGCCAAGGAGGGACAGGGGTGAAGAACACTGAAGCTTTCTTT.

The CDR3 bases are TGTGCCAGCAGCGTAATCGGGCGGGGGGGCCAGGATGAGCAGTTCTTC. This gives the protein CASSVIGRGGQDEQFF. The V and J genes are TRBV9 and TRBJ2-1; TRBD2 matches at 9 bases. V lost 1 base to trimming and J lost 8 bases; unmatched junction nucleotides: 10. Per germline, CDR1 SGDLS and CDR2 YYNGEE. CDR3 length: 16 residues.

The J gene is TRBJ2-1, the V gene TRBV18, with 10 positions matching TRBD2. The germline gives CDR1 KGHSH, CDR2 LQKENI. The length of the CDR3 is 17 residues. The V segment lost 3 bases and the J segment 4 bases; nucleotides outside the gene matches: 9. The CDR3 nucleotides are TGTGCCAGCTCACCGGTCCAGCGGGGGGGGCGGTACAATGAGCAGTTCTTC. Translating it yields CASSPVQRGGRYNEQFF.

V is TRBV30 and J is TRBJ2-5, with 7 nucleotides matching TRBD2. The DNA end favors TRBJ2-7, so the J call may be wrong. Germline V gene data show CDR1 as GTSNPN and CDR2 as SVGIG (reference sequence). The CDR3 has 12 amino acids. In DNA, the CDR3 is TGTGCCCGGGGGGAGGCCTCCTACGAGCAGTACTTC. It yields the protein CARGEASYEQYF.

The chain carries TRBV19 and TRBJ2-1; 8 positions agree with TRBD2. V gave up 5 bases and J gave up 8 bases; unmatched junction bases: 8. This CDR3 comprises 14 residues. Germline loops: CDR1 LNHDA, CDR2 SQIVND (reference sequence). The CDR3 DNA sequence: TGTGCCAGTAGTCCGGGACTAGGGACGGATGAGCAGTTCTTC. This codes for CASSPGLGTDEQFF.

The chain is built from TRBV14 and TRBJ2-1, with TRBD2 matching 14 bases. CDR3 length equals 17 residues. V was clipped by 3 bases and J by 10 bases; unmatched bases: 11. Germline V gene data show CDR1 as SGHDN and CDR2 as FVKESK. The CDR3 DNA follows: TGTGCCAGCAGCCATCGAGCGGGACTAGCGGGAGAAGGGGAGCAGTTCTTC. The encoded protein is CASSHRAGLAGEGEQFF.

The chain employs TRBV4-3 and TRBJ2-3; the match to TRBD2 covers 11 bases. Germline CDR1 is LGHNA and CDR2 is YSLEER. Losses at the gene ends were 0 bases for V and 6 bases for J; bases not matched to a gene: 5. CDR3 size: 16 residues. CDR3 in amino acids: CASSQDASGGPDTQYF. CDR3 bases: TGCGCCAGCAGCCAAGATGCTAGCGGGGGGCCTGATACGCAGTATTTT.

This chain joins TRBV2 and TRBJ2-1; D may be TRBD2 (5 bases). Germline V gene data show CDR1 as SNHLY and CDR2 as FYNNEI. Trimming cost V 3 bases and J 4 bases, with 13 bases left between them. This CDR3 contains 15 residues. The CDR3 spells CASSDGGSPYNEQFF. The DNA for the CDR3 is TGTGCCAGCAGTGACGGAGGCAGCCCGTACAATGAGCAGTTCTTC.

Concerning this clone: Other DNA sequences in the sample encode the same CDR3. V and J are TRBV19 and TRBJ1-4; TRBD1 is a possible D gene (6 bases). CDR1 and CDR2 from the germline V gene are LNHDA and SQIVND (reference sequence). This CDR3 has 14 amino acids. With 3 bases removed from V and 5 bases from J, the gap between germline ends came to 10 bases. For the CDR3, the DNA is TGTGCCAGTAGTATCTCCAGGGGAAATGAAAAACTGTTTTTT. Translated, it gives CASSISRGNEKLFF.

The chain uses TRBV5-1 and TRBJ2-3; 8 positions agree with TRBD2. This CDR3 region has 15 residues. Germline loops: CDR1 SGHRS, CDR2 YFSETQ. The ends lost 2 bases at V and 0 bases at J; junction bases unmatched: 2. The CDR3 spells CASSLAGASTDTQYF. CDR3 nucleotides: TGCGCCAGCAGCTTAGCGGGGGCCAGCACAGATACGCAGTATTTT.

The genes are TRBV2 and TRBJ2-5; D perhaps matches TRBD2 (6 bases). Looked up from germline, CDR1 is SNHLY and CDR2 is FYNNEI. The CDR3 runs 15 residues. Trimming left V 2 bases short and J 5 bases short, with 15 bases between. The CDR3 nucleotides read TGTGCCAGCAGTGAACGTCGGGGGATGGTGGAGACCCAGTACTTC. Protein product: CASSERRGMVETQYF.

In DNA form, the CDR3 reads TGTGCCAGCACCCGATCGGGGGGAAGCTCCTACGAGCAGTACTTC. It translates to CASTRSGGSSYEQYF. This sequence joins TRBV7-9 and TRBJ2-5, with 7 bases fitting TRBD2. Near its end, the DNA agrees better with TRBJ2-7, so the J call may be wrong. CDR1 SEHNR and CDR2 FQNEAQ come from the germline V gene (reference sequence). The length of the CDR3 is 15 residues.

This chain connects TRBV13 to TRBJ1-2, with D unclear. Germline V lookup: CDR1 PRHDT, CDR2 FYEKMQ (reference sequence). The germline V and J ends were trimmed by 5 bases and 3 bases, with 16 bases remaining between them. The CDR3 sequence is 15 residues long. CDR3 sequence (DNA): TGTGCCAGCAGCGCCGGGAACCCCGGGGACTATGGCTACACCTTC. Amino acid sequence: CASSAGNPGDYGYTF.

The V call is TRBV11-2, the J call TRBJ2-5; 8 bases fit TRBD2. The trim removed 1 base at V and 5 bases at J, leaving 3 bases unmatched. From germline, CDR1 is SGHAT and CDR2 FQNNGV. This CDR3 is 14 amino acids long. CDR3 DNA: TGTGCCAGCAGCTTAGTACCTAGCGGGGAGACCCAGTACTTC. Its translation is CASSLVPSGETQYF.

The rearrangement joins TRBV19 to TRBJ2-7; D may be TRBD2 (5 bases). The V and J ends lost 3 bases and 3 bases respectively, with 9 bases between them. The CDR3 spans 13 residues. Germline V CDR1 and CDR2: LNHDA, SQIVND (reference sequence). DNA for the CDR3: TGTGCCAGTAGTATTTGGGAGAACTACGAGCAGTACTTC. It translates to CASSIWENYEQYF.

The chain employs TRBV11-2 and TRBJ2-1; 8 bases match TRBD2. Per the germline V gene, CDR1 is SGHAT and CDR2 is FQNNGV. CDR3 length equals 15 residues. V shed 3 bases, J shed 6 bases, and the junction held 7 bases outside the gene matches. The CDR3 sequence: CASSFRSGGLNEQFF. Written as DNA, the CDR3 is TGTGCCAGCAGCTTTCGCAGCGGGGGCCTCAATGAGCAGTTCTTC. Full variable domain (rest looked up from reference TRBV11-2 and TRBJ2-1): EAGVAQSPRYKIIEKRQSVAFWCNPISGHATLYWYQQILGQGPKLLIQFQNNGVVDDSQLPKDRFSAERLKGVDSTLKIQPAKLEDSAVYLCASSFRSGGLNEQFFGPGTRLTVL.